This entry lists 3 T cell receptor beta chains sequenced from one sample in a study of cytomegalovirus exposure and HLA in healthy donors. PCR involved 60 Vbeta and 13 Jbeta primers. This table comes from immunoSEQ multiplex PCR, and its TCRdb copy is limited to in-frame clones, with some not included. The table records more than 95,000 clones, 74% of them present only once. Sequenced material: PBMCs. Receptors were obtained from a woman aged 45-60 years in good health and CMV-seropositive.

This chain connects TRBV19 to TRBJ2-3; D gene uncertain. CDR3 size: 13 residues. Deletions cut 4 bases from V and 4 bases from J, with 9 bases between. Per the germline V gene, CDR1 is LNHDA and CDR2 is SQIVND (reference sequence). The CDR3 region has the DNA TGTGCCAGTAGTACCCTCGGAGCAGATACGCAGTATTTT. Translating it yields CASSTLGADTQYF.

The chain uses TRBV12-5 and TRBJ1-5; weak D call: TRBD1 (5 bases). This CDR3 is 14 amino acids long. CDR1 is LGHNT, CDR2 FRNRAP, per germline. With 4 bases removed from V and 5 bases from J, the gap between germline ends came to 12 bases. The CDR3 loop is CASGSGLGDQPQHF. DNA for the CDR3: TGTGCTAGTGGTTCGGGACTGGGGGATCAGCCCCAGCATTTT.

The genes are TRBV19 and TRBJ2-1, with 7 bases fitting TRBD1. The CDR3 covers 16 residues. The germline V gene encodes CDR1 LNHDA and CDR2 SQIVND (reference sequence). V dropped 5 bases and J dropped 6; count of bases not matched to a gene: 13. The CDR3 coding sequence is TGTGCCAGTAGTTCCCCCGACAGGGTGGTCCGCAATGAGCAGTTCTTC. This codes for CASSSPDRVVRNEQFF.